These 26 T cell receptor beta chains originate from one sample sequenced in a study of control samples from healthy donors and cancer patients. The repertoire was sequenced with immunoSEQ multiplex PCR; TCRdb's copy has only in-frame clones and lacks some. This table holds over 150,000 clones, just under 95% found once. The material sequenced was blood. Receptors originate from a man in his late teens or twenties in good health.

The chain recombines TRBV9 with TRBJ1-1, with D unclear. The CDR3 runs to 13 residues. The germline CDR1 and CDR2 sequences are SGDLS and YYNGEE. V lost 1 base and J lost 5, with 9 bases in between. This CDR3 is CASSVNRETEAFF. CDR3 nucleotide sequence: TGTGCCAGCAGCGTAAATAGGGAGACTGAAGCTTTCTTT.

This clone was seen a few times. V is TRBV7-9 and J is TRBJ2-7; the match to TRBD2 covers 8 bases. The CDR3 totals 13 residues. With V trimmed by 7 bases and J by 4 bases, 6 bases remained unmatched. Germline CDR1 is SEHNR and CDR2 is FQNEAQ (reference sequence). The CDR3 nucleotides are TGTGCCAGCATCCGGACTAGCAGGTACGAGCAGTACTTC. Residues: CASIRTSRYEQYF.

The V gene is TRBV14, the J gene TRBJ1-5, with D unresolved. CDR3 length: 13 residues. Deletions cut 4 bases from V and 0 bases from J, with 4 bases between. Looked up from germline, CDR1 is SGHDN and CDR2 is FVKESK. The DNA for the CDR3 is TGTGCCAGCAGCCCGAATAGCAATCAGCCCCAGCATTTT. Translation gives CASSPNSNQPQHF.

The chain has TRBV7-2 and TRBJ1-4, with D possibly matching TRBD1 (5 bases). The germline V gene encodes CDR1 SGHTA and CDR2 FQGNSA. Between the trimmed V and J ends, which lost 5 bases and 6 bases, there was a span of 13 bases. The length of the CDR3 is 14 residues. CDR3 region: CASSPDWGDEKLFF. The DNA for the CDR3 is TGTGCCAGCAGCCCGGACTGGGGGGATGAAAAACTGTTTTTT.

The rearrangement joins TRBV10-2 to TRBJ1-6, with D tentatively TRBD1 (6 bases). CDR1 is WSHSY, CDR2 SAAADI, per germline. Trimming cost V 8 bases and J 7 bases, with 15 bases left between them. This CDR3 has 14 amino acids. For the CDR3, the DNA is TGCGCCAGCGGGGGGGCAGTAGCCAATTCACCCCTCCACTTT. Residues: CASGGAVANSPLHF.

V and J are TRBV24-1 and TRBJ1-4; possibly TRBD1 for D (5 bases). Germline V gene data show CDR1 as KGHDR and CDR2 as SFDVKD. This CDR3 has 15 amino acids. The germline V and J ends were trimmed by 2 bases and 3 bases, with 9 bases remaining between them. CDR3 sequence (DNA): TGTGCCACCAGTGATTCCGGGGCTGCTAATGAAAAACTGTTTTTT. This translates into CATSDSGAANEKLFF.

The chain combines TRBV2 with TRBJ1-5; no clear D. The CDR3 extends over 14 amino acids. Germline assignment: CDR1 SNHLY and CDR2 FYNNEI. V was shortened by 8 bases and J by 1 base, with 12 bases between the two germline ends. The CDR3 here is CASGGSGSNQPQHF. CDR3 in DNA: TGTGCCAGCGGCGGGTCAGGAAGCAATCAGCCCCAGCATTTT.

The chain links TRBV28 to TRBJ1-1; 9 bases map to TRBD1. The ends lost 5 bases at V and 0 bases at J; junction bases unmatched: 13. The CDR3 sequence is 18 residues long. Looked up from germline, CDR1 is MDHEN and CDR2 is SYDVKM. The DNA for the CDR3 is TGTGCCAGCAGTCCACCCCGGGACAGGGTTTTCATGAACACTGAAGCTTTCTTT. The encoded protein is CASSPPRDRVFMNTEAFF.

This clone was observed a single time. This chain links TRBV2 with TRBJ1-1, with 8 bases fitting TRBD1. In germline, CDR1 is SNHLY, CDR2 FYNNEI. The CDR3 has 16 residues. Trimming at V came to 2 bases and at J to 0 bases, leaving 5 bases not matched to a gene. The CDR3 loop is CASSELSDRVNTEAFF. The DNA of the CDR3 is TGTGCCAGCAGTGAATTGTCGGACAGGGTGAACACTGAAGCTTTCTTT.

V and J are TRBV2 and TRBJ1-1; a weak D match, TRBD1 (6 bases). This CDR3 contains 13 residues. The V and J ends lost 10 bases and 0 bases respectively, with 12 bases between them. CDR1 is SNHLY and CDR2 is FYNNEI in the germline V gene. CDR3 protein: CATQGNLNTEAFF. The CDR3 bases are TGTGCCACCCAGGGGAACCTGAACACTGAAGCTTTCTTT.

A single count supports this clone. This chain uses TRBV7-6 with TRBJ2-2; D might be TRBD2 (6 bases). Trimming took off 5 bases at V and 1 base at J, with 14 bases between the two ends. The germline gives CDR1 SGHVS, CDR2 FNYEAQ. The CDR3 is made up of 16 amino acids. Written as DNA, the CDR3 is TGTGCCAGCAGCGCCCCAGGGAGGAGGAACACCGGGGAGCTGTTTTTT. Translated, it gives CASSAPGRRNTGELFF. The full variable domain, completed using reference TRBV7-6 and TRBJ2-2, is GAGVSQSPRYKVTKRGQDVALRCDPISGHVSLYWYRQALGQGPEFLTYFNYEAQQDKSGLPNDRFSAERPEGSISTLTIQRTEQRDSAMYRCASSAPGRRNTGELFFGEGSRLTVL.

The gene calls are TRBV29-1 and TRBJ2-7, with D perhaps matching TRBD1 (6 bases). There are 12 residues in the CDR3. The V end lost 4 bases, the J end lost 5 bases, and 12 bases lay between the germline ends. Germline V lookup: CDR1 SQVTM, CDR2 ANQGSEA. CDR3 region: CSVVGQRNEQYF. The CDR3 DNA is TGCAGCGTTGTGGGACAAAGGAACGAGCAGTACTTC.

The chain is built from TRBV6-5 and TRBJ1-5; no firm D call. The CDR3 length is 13 residues. V was shortened by 0 bases and J by 5 bases, with 5 bases between the two germline ends. CDR1 and CDR2 from the germline V gene are MNHEY and SVGAGI. The CDR3 region is CASSYSNDQPQHF. Written as DNA, the CDR3 is TGTGCCAGCAGTTACTCGAATGATCAGCCCCAGCATTTT.

The CDR3 loop is CASSLLTGQGTCEQYF. For the CDR3, the DNA is TGTGCCAGCAGCCTCCTGACGGGACAGGGGACCTGCGAGCAGTACTTC. V is TRBV7-6 and J is TRBJ2-7, with 10 bases aligning to TRBD1. V lost 5 bases and J lost 6; bases outside the gene matches: 13. This CDR3 is built from 16 residues. The germline CDR1 and CDR2 sequences are SGHVS and FNYEAQ.

The chain has TRBV11-3 and TRBJ2-1; TRBD2 matches at 7 bases. With 5 bases clipped from V and 5 bases from J, the junction kept 15 bases outside the gene matches. Germline loops: CDR1 SGHNT, CDR2 YENEEA. The CDR3 totals 17 residues. CDR3 in DNA: TGTGCCAGCAGCCCGGGGGGTGGGGCCGAAAGGAACAATGAGCAGTTCTTC. As protein: CASSPGGGAERNNEQFF.

This chain joins TRBV24-1 and TRBJ2-5; maybe TRBD1 (5 bases). The CDR3 has 14 residues. The germline CDR1 and CDR2 sequences are KGHDR and SFDVKD. Trimming stripped 4 bases from V and 2 bases from J, with 10 bases between. The CDR3 is CATSDPRQQETQYF. CDR3 coding DNA: TGTGCCACCAGTGACCCTAGACAGCAAGAGACCCAGTACTTC.

The chain carries TRBV28 and TRBJ1-4; D remains ambiguous. The ends were cut back, 1 base at V and 8 bases at J, with 5 bases in the middle. CDR1 and CDR2 (germline): MDHEN, SYDVKM. The CDR3 runs to 12 residues. The CDR3 coding sequence is TGTGCCAGCAGTTTATTGTGGGAAAAACTGTTTTTT. This encodes CASSLLWEKLFF.

The V gene is TRBV6-2 or TRBV6-3, the J gene TRBJ1-2; a possible D gene is TRBD1 (5 bases). This CDR3 is built from 13 residues. Deletions cut 4 bases from V and 9 bases from J, with 15 bases between. Germline CDR1 reads MNHEY; CDR2 reads SVGEGT. The CDR3: CASSFGAGQRYTF. The CDR3 coding sequence is TGTGCCAGCAGTTTTGGGGCAGGGCAACGCTACACCTTC.

The rearrangement joins TRBV6-5 to TRBJ1-1, with 7 bases matching TRBD1. Losses at the gene ends were 0 bases for V and 4 bases for J; bases not matched to a gene: 2. The CDR3 sequence is 14 residues long. Germline assignment: CDR1 MNHEY and CDR2 SVGAGI. In DNA form, the CDR3 reads TGTGCCAGCAGTTACTCAGAGGGGGCCACTGAAGCTTTCTTT. It specifies CASSYSEGATEAFF.

The gene calls are TRBV18 and TRBJ1-1; tentatively, D is TRBD1 (6 bases). Germline V gives CDR1 KGHSH, CDR2 LQKENI. The CDR3 has 16 amino acids. V was cut by 2 bases and J by 3 bases, with 16 bases left in between. The CDR3 sequence: CASSPVPDSRYTEAFF. The CDR3 DNA reads as TGTGCCAGCTCACCAGTCCCGGACAGCCGATACACTGAAGCTTTCTTT.

V is TRBV19 and J is TRBJ1-5, with TRBD1 as a possible D gene (5 bases). Germline values: CDR1 LNHDA, CDR2 SQIVND (reference sequence). The CDR3 runs 14 residues. Trimming took 6 bases from V and 3 from J, leaving 12 bases between them. In nucleotides, the CDR3 is TGTGCCAGTAGCGAAGAGGGGTACAATCAGCCCCAGCATTTT. Amino acid sequence: CASSEEGYNQPQHF.

The chain uses TRBV13 and TRBJ1-3; the D is unclear. V lost 5 bases and J lost 3, with 11 bases in between. The V gene's germline CDR1 is PRHDT and CDR2 FYEKMQ (reference sequence). The CDR3 is made up of 14 amino acids. As DNA, the CDR3 is TGTGCCAGCAGCCGACTCTTTAGTGGAAACACCATATATTTT. As protein: CASSRLFSGNTIYF.

The chain has TRBV14 and TRBJ1-1, with TRBD1 as a possible D gene (6 bases). CDR3 length equals 13 residues. Between the trimmed V and J ends, which lost 4 bases and 6 bases, there was a span of 12 bases. In germline, CDR1 is SGHDN, CDR2 FVKESK. CDR3 amino acids: CASSREGGAEAFF. The CDR3, as DNA: TGTGCCAGCAGCCGGGAGGGGGGCGCTGAAGCTTTCTTT.

This clone was recorded once. V is TRBV6-5 and J is TRBJ2-7; D not resolved. This CDR3 comprises 16 residues. Trimming shortened V by 0 bases and J by 0 bases, and 12 bases separated the two germline ends. Germline V gives CDR1 MNHEY, CDR2 SVGAGI. This chain's CDR3 is CASSYSIGVGSYEQYF. CDR3 coding DNA: TGTGCCAGCAGTTACTCGATCGGCGTGGGCTCCTACGAGCAGTACTTC.

The chain links TRBV9 to TRBJ2-2, with 9 nucleotides matching TRBD1. The germline V gene encodes CDR1 SGDLS and CDR2 YYNGEE. The CDR3 has 15 amino acids. Losses at the gene ends were 4 bases for V and 3 bases for J; bases not matched to a gene: 4. The CDR3 region has the DNA TGTGCCAGCAGCCCGCGACAGGGGGACACCGGGGAGCTGTTTTTT. It translates to CASSPRQGDTGELFF.

The rearrangement uses TRBV19 and TRBJ1-5; 11 nucleotides agree with TRBD1. The germline CDR1 and CDR2 sequences are LNHDA and SQIVND (reference sequence). The CDR3 has 16 residues. Trimming took 3 bases from V and 3 from J; bases not matched to a gene: 4. CDR3 DNA sequence: TGTGCCAGTAGTATGGGGACAGGGGGAGTCAATCAGCCCCAGCATTTT. This encodes CASSMGTGGVNQPQHF.